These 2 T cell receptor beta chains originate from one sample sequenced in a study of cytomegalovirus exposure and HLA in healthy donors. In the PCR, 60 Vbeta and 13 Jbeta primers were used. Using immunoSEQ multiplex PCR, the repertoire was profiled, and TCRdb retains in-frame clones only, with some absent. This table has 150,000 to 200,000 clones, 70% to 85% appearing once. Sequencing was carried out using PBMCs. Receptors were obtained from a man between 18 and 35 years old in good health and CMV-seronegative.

This CDR3 is CASSLVVAGGAGELFF. CDR3 in DNA: TGCGCCAGCAGCTTGGTGGTTGCGGGAGGAGCTGGGGAGCTGTTTTTT. J is TRBJ2-2 and V is TRBV5-1, with 8 bases identical to TRBD2. The V gene end was trimmed by 0 bases and the J gene end by 8 bases; junction bases not matched to a gene: 9. Germline CDR1 and CDR2: SGHRS and YFSETQ. The CDR3 has 16 amino acids.

Written as DNA, the CDR3 is TGTGCCAGCAGCTCCCACAGGGTTTCCAATCTTAACTATGGCTACACCTTC. This encodes CASSSHRVSNLNYGYTF. The chain couples TRBV11-3 to TRBJ1-2; D is possibly TRBD1 (6 bases). V dropped 4 bases and J dropped 1 base, with 19 bases sitting between them. The CDR3 consists of 17 residues. CDR1 and CDR2 (germline): SGHNT, YENEEA.